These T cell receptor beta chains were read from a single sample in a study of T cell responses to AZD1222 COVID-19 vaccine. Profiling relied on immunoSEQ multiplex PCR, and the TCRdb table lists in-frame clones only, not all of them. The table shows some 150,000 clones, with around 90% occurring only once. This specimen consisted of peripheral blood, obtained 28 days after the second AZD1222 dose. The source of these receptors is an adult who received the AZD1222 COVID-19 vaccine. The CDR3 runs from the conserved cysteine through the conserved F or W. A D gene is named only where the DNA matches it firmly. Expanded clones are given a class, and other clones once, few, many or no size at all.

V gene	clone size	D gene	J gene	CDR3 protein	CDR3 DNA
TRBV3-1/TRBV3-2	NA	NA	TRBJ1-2	CASSQATGGYTF	TGTGCCAGCAGCCAAGCTACGGGGGGCTACACCTTC
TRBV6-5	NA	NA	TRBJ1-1	CASSYLGGNTEAFF	TGTGCCAGCAGTTACCTAGGGGGTAACACTGAAGCTTTCTTT
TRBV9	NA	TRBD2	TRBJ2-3	CASSYLAGGRTDTQYF	TGTGCCAGCAGCTACCTAGCGGGGGGGCGGACGGATACGCAGTATTTT
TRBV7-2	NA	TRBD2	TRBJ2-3	CASSLGAGGTDTQYF	TGTGCCAGCAGCTTAGGAGCGGGGGGAACAGATACGCAGTATTTT
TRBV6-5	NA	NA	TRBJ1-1	CASRTGGRNTEAFF	TGTGCCAGCAGAACGGGGGGGAGGAACACTGAAGCTTTCTTT
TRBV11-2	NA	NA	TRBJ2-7	CASSFSRTRSYEQYF	TGTGCCAGCAGCTTTTCACGGACCCGCTCCTACGAGCAGTACTTC
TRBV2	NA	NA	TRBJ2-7	CASSFGYEQYF	TGTGCCAGCAGTTTCGGCTACGAGCAGTACTTC
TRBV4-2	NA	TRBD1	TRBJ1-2	CASSQVLGQGDYGYTF	TGTGCCAGCAGCCAAGTTTTAGGACAGGGGGACTATGGCTACACCTTC
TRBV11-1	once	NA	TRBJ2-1	CASSLISNRGGNEQFF	TGTGCCAGCAGCTTAATCTCTAACCGGGGCGGGAATGAGCAGTTCTTC
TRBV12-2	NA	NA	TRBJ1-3	CASRSTTATPSGNTIYF	TGTGCAAGTCGCTCGACGACCGCCACCCCCTCTGGAAACACCATATATTTT
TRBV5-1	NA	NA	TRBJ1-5	CASSLEGHPNQPQHF	TGCGCCAGCAGCTTGGAAGGGCATCCCAATCAGCCCCAGCATTTT